This T cell receptor beta chain emerged from a study of CD8 T cells in ankylosing spondylitis (dated by TCRdb to 2016 to 2017). A note on the overall study: The study set out to find disease-linked TCR variants by profiling T cell receptor beta repertoires in ankylosing spondylitis patients and healthy donors. The full study cohort was made up of about 24 ankylosing spondylitis patients and 95 to 130 healthy donors. Peripheral blood was sampled, and synovial fluid was also collected from ankylosing spondylitis patients. Here is what the overall study found, with its caveats: Some of the motif variants had been reported before in the synovial fluid and blood of reactive arthritis patients, a finding that suggests common disease-initiation mechanisms. The disease-linked clones were reported as significantly enriched in matched synovial fluid samples from ankylosing spondylitis patients. Blood from ankylosing spondylitis patients appeared to be characterized by a TCR beta motif made up of several highly homologous amino acid variants. The disease-linked clones showed a CD8+ phenotype and occurred at relatively low frequencies in peripheral blood.

There are many counts of this clonotype. The clone's antigen remains unknown. The sample holds no much larger clone one base away, and base qualities are not on file. For this chain, trimming is 0 bases at the V end and 4 bases at the J end, and the number of junction bases without a gene match is 2. The germline V gene supplies CDR1 SGHDT and CDR2 YYEEEE. The cysteine opens and the phenylalanine closes a CDR3 of 15 amino acids. The kept DNA is CDR3 alone, 45 bases in frame from the first base. The instrument given in TCRdb is Illumina HiSeq 2500. TCR beta libraries were prepared by quantitative 5'-RACE with molecular barcodes. The paper's data handling went like this. To identify disease-linked TCR variants, a new computational method was used, one built on a probabilistic model of VDJ rearrangement. The public reads were run again by TCRdb, first through fastp at Q25 and then through MiXCR, and only productive beta chains were kept. Every CDR3 protein is listed once, alongside the most common genes and DNA of its rows. These V and J calls are TCRdb output, not the study's own analysis. This sample is represented by about 360,000 distinct CDR3 sequences; 20% of them were singletons. The ten largest clones add up to around 13% of the sample.

The sequenced material came from blood, either unsorted or a sorted T cell fraction (not recorded which). The chain is made from TRBV5-6 and TRBJ2-2, with 8 bases in between that match TRBD1. The source is a male donor with ankylosing spondylitis or in good health (not recorded which). The DNA reads TGTGCCAGCAGCTTGGCACAGGGGGGCACCGGGGAGCTGTTTTTT. The encoded protein is CASSLAQGGTGELFF.